The next 10 T cell receptor beta chains were all read from a single sample in a study of T cell responses to AZD1222 COVID-19 vaccine. Only in-frame clones appear in the TCRdb table, and some are missing; sequencing was by immunoSEQ multiplex PCR. The sample carries 150,000 to 200,000 clones, almost 90% recorded once. Source: peripheral blood, taken on day 0 of AZD1222 vaccination. These receptors came from an adult in good health.

This rearrangement joins TRBV30 to TRBJ1-5, with D unresolved. The germline gives CDR1 GTSNPN, CDR2 SVGIG (reference sequence). The CDR3 is 15 amino acids. Trimming removed 1 base at V and 5 bases at J, with 15 bases between. For the CDR3, the DNA is TGTGCCTGGAGTGCCCTAGGACGGATAGATCAGCCCCAGCATTTT. This encodes CAWSALGRIDQPQHF.

J is TRBJ1-6 and V is TRBV19; perhaps TRBD1 as D (5 bases). V lost 5 bases and J 8 bases, leaving 19 bases between the germline ends. The germline V gene encodes CDR1 LNHDA and CDR2 SQIVND (reference sequence). The length of the CDR3 is 16 residues. The CDR3 DNA follows: TGTGCCAGTAGTCAATGGGGACGAGGGGCGCATTCACCCCTCCACTTT. Translating gives CASSQWGRGAHSPLHF.

The chain employs TRBV6-7 and TRBJ2-7; 7 bases are shared with TRBD1. TRBV6-7 is flagged as an ORF with uncertain function. Unmatched junction bases numbered 12, after V lost 10 bases and J lost 3 bases. The CDR3 consists of 14 residues. The CDR3 loop reads CAIEDRLGLYEQYF. The CDR3 DNA sequence: TGTGCCATCGAGGACAGGCTCGGGCTCTACGAGCAGTACTTC.

V gene TRBV7-6 combines with J gene TRBJ2-6; D not certain. V gave up 2 bases and J gave up 2 bases, with 13 bases separating them. Looked up from germline, CDR1 is SGHVS and CDR2 is FNYEAQ. The CDR3 has 17 amino acids. Here the CDR3 DNA reads TGTGCCAGCAGCTTAAGATACCGAACCCCTGGGGCCAACGTCCTGACTTTC. Amino acid sequence: CASSLRYRTPGANVLTF. Variable domain in full (rest from reference TRBV7-6 and TRBJ2-6): GAGVSQSPRYKVTKRGQDVALRCDPISGHVSLYWYRQALGQGPEFLTYFNYEAQQDKSGLPNDRFSAERPEGSISTLTIQRTEQRDSAMYRCASSLRYRTPGANVLTFGAGSRLTVL.

V and J are TRBV9 and TRBJ2-2; 7 bases align to TRBD2. The CDR3 length is 14 residues. Germline trimming cut 5 bases from V and 1 base from J; bases unmatched to any gene: 2. The germline V gene encodes CDR1 SGDLS and CDR2 YYNGEE. CDR3 nucleotide sequence: TGTGCCAGCAGGGCTAGCGGGAACACCGGGGAGCTGTTTTTT. Translation: CASRASGNTGELFF.

This clone showed up just once. The rearrangement uses TRBV28 and TRBJ1-4, with no clear D. Germline V gene data show CDR1 as MDHEN and CDR2 as SYDVKM. The CDR3 contains 14 residues. With 9 bases removed from V and 7 bases from J, the gap between germline ends came to 18 bases. DNA of the CDR3: TGTGCCAGTAGGACGTTTTTAGGGTCTGAAAAACTGTTTTTT. It encodes CASRTFLGSEKLFF.

The chain uses TRBV28 and TRBJ2-5; 12 positions match TRBD2. With V trimmed by 7 bases and J by 3 bases, 6 bases remained unmatched. CDR1 and CDR2 from the germline V gene are MDHEN and SYDVKM. The CDR3 loop spans 15 amino acids. The CDR3 DNA reads as TGTGCCAGCATTTCGACTAGCGGGAGAGAAGAGACCCAGTACTTC. Encoded protein: CASISTSGREETQYF.

CDR3 region: CASSFLYWAGQDYGYTF. The CDR3, as DNA: TGTGCCAGCAGCTTTCTGTACTGGGCAGGGCAAGACTATGGCTACACCTTC. This chain joins TRBV5-6 and TRBJ1-2; D is perhaps TRBD1 (5 bases). Germline V gene data show CDR1 as SGHDT and CDR2 as YYEEEE. The CDR3 sequence is 17 residues long. Trimming took 2 bases from V and 3 from J, leaving 20 bases between them. Looking up the rest from reference TRBV5-6 and TRBJ1-2 gives the full variable domain: DAGVTQSPTHLIKTRGQQVTLRCSPKSGHDTVSWYQQALGQGPQFIFQYYEEEERQRGNFPDRFSGHQFPNYSSELNVNALLLGDSALYLCASSFLYWAGQDYGYTFGSGTRLTVV.

This clone has more than one count but fewer than ten. The J gene is TRBJ1-5, the V gene TRBV21-1. TRBV21-1 is reported as a pseudogene. The CDR3 consists of 18 residues. CDR3 amino acids: CASSKSVKDRFSNQPQHF. CDR3 DNA: TGTGCCAGCAGCAAGTCGGTAAAGGACCGATTTAGCAATCAGCCCCAGCATTTT.

This clone was detected only a few times. The V and J genes are TRBV10-1 and TRBJ1-2, with D perhaps matching TRBD1 (6 bases). This CDR3 has 14 residues. Trimming pared 6 bases from V and 5 bases from J, leaving 16 bases between. Per the germline V gene, CDR1 is WNHNN and CDR2 is SYGVQD (reference sequence). The CDR3 DNA sequence: TGCGCCAGCAGATTGGACAGTGGATTTTATGGCTACACCTTC. Protein sequence: CASRLDSGFYGYTF.